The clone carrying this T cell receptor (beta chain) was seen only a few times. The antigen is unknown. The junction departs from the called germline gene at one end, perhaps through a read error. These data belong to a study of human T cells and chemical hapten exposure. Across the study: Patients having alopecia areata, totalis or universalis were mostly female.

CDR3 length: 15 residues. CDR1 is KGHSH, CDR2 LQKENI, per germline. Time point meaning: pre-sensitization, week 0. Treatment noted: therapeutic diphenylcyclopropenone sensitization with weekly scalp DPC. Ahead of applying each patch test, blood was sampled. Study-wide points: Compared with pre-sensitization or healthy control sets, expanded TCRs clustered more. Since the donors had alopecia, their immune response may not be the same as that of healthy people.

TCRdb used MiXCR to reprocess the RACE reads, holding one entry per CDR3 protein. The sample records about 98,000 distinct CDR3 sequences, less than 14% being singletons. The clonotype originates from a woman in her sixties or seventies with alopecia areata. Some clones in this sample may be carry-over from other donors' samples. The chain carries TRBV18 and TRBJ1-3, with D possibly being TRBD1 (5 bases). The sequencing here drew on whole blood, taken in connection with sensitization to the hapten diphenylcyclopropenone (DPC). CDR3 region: CASSPDSSSENTIYF. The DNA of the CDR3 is TGTGCCAGCTCACCCGACAGTTCCTCTGAAAACACCATATATTTT. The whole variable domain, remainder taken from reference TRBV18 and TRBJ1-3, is NAGVMQNPRHLVRRRGQEARLRCSPMKGHSHVYWYRQLPEEGLKFMVYLQKENIIDESGMPKERFSAEFPKEGPSILRIQQVVRGDSAAYFCASSPDSSSENTIYFGEGSWLTVV.